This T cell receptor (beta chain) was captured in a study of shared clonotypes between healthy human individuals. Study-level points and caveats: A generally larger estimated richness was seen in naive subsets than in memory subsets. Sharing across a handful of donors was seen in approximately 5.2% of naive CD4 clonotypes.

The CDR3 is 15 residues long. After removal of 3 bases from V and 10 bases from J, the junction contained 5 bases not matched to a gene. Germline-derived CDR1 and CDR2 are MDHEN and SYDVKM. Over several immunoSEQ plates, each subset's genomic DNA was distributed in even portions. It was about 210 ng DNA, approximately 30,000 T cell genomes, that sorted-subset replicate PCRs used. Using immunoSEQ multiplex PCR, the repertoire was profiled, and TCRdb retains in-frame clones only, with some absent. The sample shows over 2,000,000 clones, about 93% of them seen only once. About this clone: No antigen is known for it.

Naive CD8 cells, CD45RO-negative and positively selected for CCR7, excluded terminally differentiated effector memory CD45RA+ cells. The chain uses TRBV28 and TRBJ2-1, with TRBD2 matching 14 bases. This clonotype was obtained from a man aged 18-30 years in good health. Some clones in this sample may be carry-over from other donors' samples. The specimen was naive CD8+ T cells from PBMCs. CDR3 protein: CASSFGTSGSMEQFF. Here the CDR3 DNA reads TGTGCCAGCAGTTTCGGGACTAGCGGGAGTATGGAGCAGTTCTTC.